These 16 T cell receptor beta chains were all obtained from the same sample, sequenced in a study of T cell repertoires in cytomegalovirus infection. TCRdb processed the reads anew with MiXCR; each CDR3 protein has one entry. The sample has approximately 990,000 distinct CDR3 sequences; around 30% are singletons. The antigens these receptors bind are not known. The specimen comprised cultured CD8+ T cells from PBMCs, sampled from culture after CMV antigen stimulation. The receptors come from a human donor in good health (CMV status not recorded). Some clones in this sample may be carry-over from other donors' samples.

In its sample, this clonotype was seen a few times. The J gene is TRBJ2-2, the V gene TRBV27; TRBD1 matches at 9 bases. Germline CDR1 reads MNHEY; CDR2 reads SMNVEV (reference sequence). This CDR3 has 15 residues. V was pared by 4 bases and J by 6 bases, with 6 bases of the junction left unmatched. CDR3 in amino acids: CASSSGTGSPGELFF. In DNA, the CDR3 is TGTGCCAGCAGTTCAGGGACAGGGAGCCCCGGGGAGCTGTTTTTT.

V and J are TRBV5-4 and TRBJ2-7; 7 nucleotides align to TRBD1. Germline trimming cut 1 base from V and 3 bases from J; bases unmatched to any gene: 19. The CDR3 totals 19 residues. The germline gives CDR1 SGHNT, CDR2 YYREEE (reference sequence). In DNA, the CDR3 is TGTGCCAGCAGCTTGCGAGGGGCGGTAATTGACAGGGCGAACTACGAGCAGTACTTC. Protein product: CASSLRGAVIDRANYEQYF.

This rearrangement joins TRBV19 to TRBJ1-4; D unclear. CDR1 LNHDA and CDR2 SQIVND come from the germline V gene (reference sequence). V shed 5 bases and J shed 2 bases, with 6 bases lying between them. The CDR3 runs to 13 residues. The chain's CDR3 is CASSFGTNEKLFF. As DNA, the CDR3 is TGTGCCAGTAGTTTTGGGACTAATGAAAAACTGTTTTTT.

This clonotype rates as medium-sized. At one end the junction does not follow the germline gene, possibly because of a read error. V is TRBV27 and J is TRBJ2-7; D remains ambiguous. The CDR3 contains 11 residues. Germline loops: CDR1 MNHEY, CDR2 SMNVEV (reference sequence). The DNA of the CDR3 is TGCGCCAGCAGCAGCTCCTACGAGCAGTACTTC. This sequence encodes CASSSSYEQYF.

The V gene is TRBV10-3, the J gene TRBJ1-2; possible D gene TRBD1, 6 bases. V was shortened by 8 bases and J by 0 bases, with 13 bases between the two germline ends. From germline, CDR1 is ENHRY and CDR2 SYGVKD. CDR3 length: 14 amino acids. CDR3 nucleotide sequence: TGTGCCATCGGCCCGGGGGGCTCTAACTATGGCTACACCTTC. Its protein product is CAIGPGGSNYGYTF.

This clonotype was observed a few times. The genes are TRBV7-8 and TRBJ1-1; no clear D. Germline CDR1 reads SGHVS; CDR2 reads FQNEAQ. V dropped 2 bases and J dropped 0 bases, with 7 bases sitting between them. The CDR3 is 14 residues long. This CDR3 is CASSLPDMNTEAFF. CDR3 bases: TGTGCCAGCAGCTTACCAGATATGAACACTGAAGCTTTCTTT.

This clonotype has a handful of counts. The J gene is TRBJ1-2, the V gene TRBV7-2; the D gene is possibly TRBD1 (5 bases). The CDR3 runs 17 residues. Trimming left V 2 bases short and J 4 bases short, with 20 bases between. Germline-derived CDR1 and CDR2 are SGHTA and FQGNSA. The CDR3 nucleotides read TGTGCCAGCAGCTTAATTTTGAGGACGACAGAGTTCTATGGCTACACCTTC. The encoded protein is CASSLILRTTEFYGYTF.

This chain uses TRBV20-1 with TRBJ2-5, with D tentatively TRBD2 (6 bases). The CDR3 is made up of 17 amino acids. Trimming removed 6 bases at V and 5 bases at J, with 28 bases between. Germline CDR1 reads DFQATT; CDR2 reads SNEGSKA (reference sequence). CDR3: CSASPTGGAWWGETQYF. The CDR3 DNA reads as TGCAGTGCCAGCCCGACTGGAGGGGCGTGGTGGGGGGAGACCCAGTACTTC.

This clonotype was seen only a few times. V usage is TRBV27 and J usage is TRBJ1-2; D remains ambiguous. The CDR3 runs to 11 residues. Trimming removed 0 bases at V and 12 bases at J, with 8 bases between. CDR1 and CDR2 from the germline V gene are MNHEY and SMNVEV (reference sequence). This CDR3 reads CASSLSQGNTF. DNA for the CDR3: TGTGCCAGCAGTTTATCACAAGGAAACACCTTC.

The rearrangement joins TRBV19 to TRBJ1-5; weak D call: TRBD1 (6 bases). V lost 8 bases and J 2 bases, leaving 13 bases between the germline ends. CDR1 is LNHDA and CDR2 is SQIVND in the germline V gene (reference sequence). CDR3 size: 14 residues. The CDR3 DNA reads as TGTGCCAGTCGACGGAGGGGGGGCAATCAGCCCCAGCATTTT. Amino acid sequence: CASRRRGGNQPQHF. Looking up the rest from reference TRBV19 and TRBJ1-5 gives the full variable domain: DGGITQSPKYLFRKEGQNVTLSCEQNLNHDAMYWYRQDPGQGLRLIYYSQIVNDFQKGDIAEGYSVSREKKESFPLTVTSAQKNPTAFYLCASRRRGGNQPQHFGDGTRLSIL.

This chain joins TRBV20-1 and TRBJ1-6, with no clear D. V lost 0 bases and J lost 6, with 12 bases in between. Per germline, CDR1 DFQATT and CDR2 SNEGSKA (reference sequence). The CDR3 totals 15 residues. As DNA, the CDR3 is TGCAGTGCTAGAGATGCTGGACCGAGTAATTCACCCCTCCACTTT. Translating gives CSARDAGPSNSPLHF.

The CDR3 DNA follows: TGTGCTAGTGGTCCCGGGCAGCTAGAGACCCAGTACTTC. Amino acid sequence: CASGPGQLETQYF. The V gene is TRBV12-5, the J gene TRBJ2-5; no definite D call. The V gene's germline CDR1 is LGHNT and CDR2 FRNRAP. The CDR3 has 13 amino acids. Between the trimmed V and J ends, which lost 5 bases and 4 bases, there was a span of 11 bases.

This sequence joins TRBV28 and TRBJ1-4; D gene ambiguous. The CDR3 spans 15 residues. V lost 2 bases to trimming and J lost 0 bases, with 7 bases between them. Per germline, CDR1 MDHEN and CDR2 SYDVKM. The CDR3 DNA follows: TGTGCCAGCAGTTTAAGGAGTTCAACTAATGAAAAACTGTTTTTT. Translated, it gives CASSLRSSTNEKLFF.

Here the CDR3 DNA reads TGTGCCACGGGGAGGGGGGCCTACGAGCAGTACGTC. Residues: CATGRGAYEQYV. This chain joins TRBV27 and TRBJ2-7; possibly TRBD2 for D (7 bases). This CDR3 is built from 12 residues. Per the germline V gene, CDR1 is MNHEY and CDR2 is SMNVEV (reference sequence). V was trimmed by 10 bases and J by 2 bases, leaving 12 bases between them.

This sequence joins TRBV7-8 and TRBJ2-1; 8 bases agree with TRBD2. The V and J ends lost 1 base and 0 bases, in that order; junction bases with no gene match: 23. The CDR3 loop spans 23 amino acids. Germline V gene sequence: CDR1 SGHVS, CDR2 FQNEAQ. The DNA of the CDR3 is TGTGCCAGCAGCTTAGACCCAACTGGCGGGGGGTCTCTTTTACAGAGCTCCTACAATGAGCAGTTCTTC. Protein: CASSLDPTGGGSLLQSSYNEQFF.

This clonotype appeared a few times. V and J are TRBV27 and TRBJ2-1; D gene unclear. Trimming removed 7 bases at V and 6 bases at J, with 13 bases between. The CDR3 totals 13 residues. Germline V gene sequence: CDR1 MNHEY, CDR2 SMNVEV (reference sequence). The CDR3 here is CASISPMSNEQFF. CDR3 DNA: TGTGCCAGCATCTCACCTATGTCCAATGAGCAGTTCTTC.